The source of this T cell receptor (beta chain) is a study of T cell changes during pregnancy in multiple sclerosis. Profiling relied on immunoSEQ multiplex PCR, and the TCRdb table lists in-frame clones only, not all of them. The table includes some 74,000 clones, over 85% detected once. V shed 7 bases, J shed 3 bases, and the junction held 3 bases outside the gene matches. This CDR3 is 13 amino acids long. Germline V gene sequence: CDR1 LNHDA, CDR2 SQIVND (reference sequence). The chain employs TRBV19 and TRBJ2-1; 7 bases line up with TRBD2. The receptor's source is a female donor in good health, enrolled as a control in a pregnancy study. The source material was peripheral blood, sampled after pregnancy. DNA for the CDR3: TGTGCCAGTATGGCTAGCGGCTACAATGAGCAGTTCTTC. This translates into CASMASGYNEQFF.